This TCR beta chain was captured in a study of T cell changes during pregnancy in multiple sclerosis. Germline CDR1 is SNHLY and CDR2 is FYNNEI. This CDR3 is 17 amino acids long. V was shortened by 5 bases and J by 0 bases, with 16 bases between the two germline ends. TCRdb's table, derived via immunoSEQ multiplex PCR, lists solely in-frame clones and lacks some. The sample consists of over 35,000 clones, approximately 92% of them appearing once. The material sequenced was peripheral blood. The receptor was derived from a female donor with multiple sclerosis, enrolled in a pregnancy study. The chain carries TRBV2 and TRBJ2-2; TRBD1 might be the D (6 bases). The CDR3 sequence: CASSYGQILANTGELFF. CDR3 DNA sequence: TGTGCCAGCAGTTACGGACAGATACTTGCGAACACCGGGGAGCTGTTTTTT.